The next 21 T cell receptor beta chains were all read from a single sample in a study of beta chain features in type 1 diabetes. Reverse transcribing all isolated RNA meant expressed TCRB transcripts were sequenced. Sequenced by immunoSEQ multiplex PCR; TCRdb stores in-frame clones only, minus some. The table includes roughly 280,000 clones, around 24% detected once. Antigens for these TCRs are unknown. General study results and limits: People with Type 1 diabetes carried modestly yet significantly shorter TCRB CDR3s in all four CD4+ subsets.

The specimen sequenced was naive CD4+ T cells from blood. The receptor set was obtained from a woman aged 25 to 39 with type 1 diabetes.

The chain employs TRBV15 and TRBJ2-5; 10 positions match TRBD2. V lost 0 bases to trimming and J lost 2 bases; unmatched junction nucleotides: 3. This CDR3 region has 16 residues. CDR1 and CDR2 from the germline V gene are LNHNV and YYDKDF (reference sequence). In nucleotides, the CDR3 is TGTGCCACCAGCAGAGATTATAGCGGGAGGCAAGAGACCCAGTACTTC. This encodes CATSRDYSGRQETQYF.

This clone came up a few times. The chain links TRBV30 to TRBJ2-1, with 9 nucleotides matching TRBD2. The CDR3 spans 19 residues. The germline CDR1 and CDR2 sequences are GTSNPN and SVGIG (reference sequence). V was clipped by 3 bases and J by 5 bases; unmatched bases: 20. In DNA, the CDR3 is TGTGCCTGGAGCTCGGGGAAGCGGGAGGTCCGCCCACTGAACAATGAGCAGTTCTTC. This translates into CAWSSGKREVRPLNNEQFF.

The chain combines TRBV28 with TRBJ2-7; D is unclear. V was shortened by 2 bases and J by 7 bases, with 12 bases between the two germline ends. The CDR3 totals 13 residues. The germline V gene encodes CDR1 MDHEN and CDR2 SYDVKM. The CDR3 sequence is CASSLGQSVEQYF. CDR3 sequence (DNA): TGTGCCAGCAGTTTAGGGCAATCAGTTGAGCAGTACTTC.

This clone was counted between two and nine times. V is TRBV4-1 and J is TRBJ1-2, with D unclear. This CDR3 is 13 amino acids long. CDR1 and CDR2 from the germline V gene are MGHRA and YSYEKL. V shed 0 bases and J shed 8 bases, with 10 bases lying between them. The CDR3 here is CASSQDPTWGYTF. In DNA, the CDR3 is TGCGCCAGCAGCCAAGATCCTACCTGGGGCTACACCTTC.

The V call is TRBV5-1, the J call TRBJ2-7; TRBD2 agrees at 8 bases. This CDR3 is 16 amino acids long. CDR1 is SGHRS, CDR2 YFSETQ, per germline. V dropped 0 bases and J dropped 4; count of bases not matched to a gene: 9. The chain's CDR3 is CASSLAVSGSSYEQYF. DNA for the CDR3: TGCGCCAGCAGCTTGGCCGTGAGCGGGAGTTCATACGAGCAGTACTTC. Using reference TRBV5-1 and TRBJ2-7 for the parts outside the CDR3, the full variable domain is KAGVTQTPRYLIKTRGQQVTLSCSPISGHRSVSWYQQTPGQGLQFLFEYFSETQRNKGNFPGRFSGRQFSNSRSEMNVSTLELGDSALYLCASSLAVSGSSYEQYFGPGTRLTVT.

This clone was seen a handful of times. The rearrangement links TRBV18 to TRBJ2-1; D unclear. The germline CDR1 and CDR2 sequences are KGHSH and LQKENI. V lost 2 bases, J lost 1 base, and 6 bases lay in between. CDR3 length equals 14 residues. In nucleotides, the CDR3 is TGTGCCAGCTCACCAATGGAGTCCTACAATGAGCAGTTCTTC. Protein sequence: CASSPMESYNEQFF.

The chain couples TRBV6-5 to TRBJ2-7, with 11 bases matching TRBD2. This CDR3 region has 16 residues. Germline trimming cut 2 bases from V and 6 bases from J; bases unmatched to any gene: 9. Germline values: CDR1 MNHEY, CDR2 SVGAGI. The CDR3, as DNA: TGTGCCAGCAGTTACGGAGCGCTAGCGGGAGGCTCCGAGCAGTACTTC. It specifies CASSYGALAGGSEQYF.

In this sample, this clone turned up a few times. The J gene is TRBJ2-5, the V gene TRBV4-2, with D possibly being TRBD2 (6 bases). The CDR3 length is 15 residues. Germline lookup yields CDR1 LGHNA and CDR2 YNFKEQ. V was clipped by 0 bases and J by 5 bases, with 13 bases between them. This CDR3 is CASSQDWTIWETQYF. As DNA, the CDR3 is TGTGCCAGCAGCCAAGATTGGACTATTTGGGAGACCCAGTACTTC.

The chain carries TRBV9 and TRBJ2-7; the match to TRBD1 covers 10 bases. The CDR3 extends over 15 amino acids. CDR1 is SGDLS, CDR2 YYNGEE, per germline. With V trimmed by 2 bases and J by 0 bases, 2 bases remained unmatched. This CDR3 reads CASSVRDRGSYEQYF. Here the CDR3 DNA reads TGTGCCAGCAGCGTTCGGGACAGGGGCTCCTACGAGCAGTACTTC.

The chain is built from TRBV5-4 and TRBJ1-3; D uncertain. The CDR3 is 14 amino acids. V shed 0 bases and J shed 5 bases, with 9 bases lying between them. Germline CDR1 and CDR2: SGHNT and YYREEE (reference sequence). The CDR3: CASSLDPGRNTIYF. The CDR3 DNA is TGTGCCAGCAGCTTGGACCCAGGCAGAAACACCATATATTTT.

This clone has only a few counts. The V gene is TRBV19, the J gene TRBJ2-5; D not resolved. V shed 3 bases and J shed 0 bases, with 5 bases lying between them. Per the germline V gene, CDR1 is LNHDA and CDR2 is SQIVND (reference sequence). The CDR3 extends over 13 amino acids. CDR3 DNA: TGTGCCAGTAGTATCGGTAACCAAGAGACCCAGTACTTC. The encoded protein is CASSIGNQETQYF.

This clone came up a few times. V and J are TRBV30 and TRBJ1-2, with 9 bases matching TRBD1. This CDR3 contains 14 residues. Looked up from germline, CDR1 is GTSNPN and CDR2 is SVGIG (reference sequence). J was trimmed by 4 bases and V by 1 base; bases with no gene match: 4. This chain's CDR3 is CAWSGTGVAYGYTF. For the CDR3, the DNA is TGTGCCTGGAGTGGGACAGGGGTCGCCTATGGCTACACCTTC.

This rearrangement joins TRBV7-2 to TRBJ1-2, with D perhaps matching TRBD1 (6 bases). Germline assignment: CDR1 SGHTA and CDR2 FQGNSA. The V and J ends lost 5 bases and 4 bases respectively, with 14 bases between them. The CDR3 length is 14 residues. The CDR3 DNA sequence: TGTGCCAGCAGCCGAGCCGCAGGGGCCTATGGCTACACCTTC. Protein: CASSRAAGAYGYTF.

The chain links TRBV6-5 to TRBJ2-2, with TRBD2 identical over 7 bases. J was trimmed by 7 bases and V by 10 bases; bases with no gene match: 9. Germline CDR1 and CDR2: MNHEY and SVGAGI. CDR3 length equals 13 residues. CDR3 sequence: CAIRTSLVGELFF. DNA for the CDR3: TGTGCCATCCGGACTAGTTTGGTCGGGGAGCTGTTTTTT.

This clone was seen a few times. V usage is TRBV6-5 and J usage is TRBJ2-1; TRBD2 is a possible D gene (5 bases). CDR3 length: 14 residues. V dropped 7 bases and J dropped 5 bases, with 15 bases sitting between them. Per the germline V gene, CDR1 is MNHEY and CDR2 is SVGAGI. CDR3 residues: CASTKAESHNEQFF. CDR3 DNA sequence: TGTGCCAGCACTAAAGCGGAGTCGCACAATGAGCAGTTCTTC.

This clone has more than one count but fewer than ten. The rearrangement joins TRBV11-3 to TRBJ2-7, with 10 bases aligning to TRBD1. The V and J ends lost 7 bases and 11 bases, in that order; junction bases with no gene match: 8. The CDR3 has 12 amino acids. From germline, CDR1 is SGHNT and CDR2 YENEEA. The CDR3 region has the DNA TGTGCCAGCACCTCGGACAGGGGGTACAAGTACTTC. Residues: CASTSDRGYKYF. Looking up the rest from reference TRBV11-3 and TRBJ2-7 gives the full variable domain: EAGVVQSPRYKIIEKKQPVAFWCNPISGHNTLYWYLQNLGQGPELLIRYENEEAVDDSQLPKDRFSAERLKGVDSTLKIQPAELGDSAVYLCASTSDRGYKYFGPGTRLTVT.

The genes are TRBV2 and TRBJ2-1, with TRBD2 matching 8 bases. Germline loops: CDR1 SNHLY, CDR2 FYNNEI. The CDR3 length is 11 residues. V lost 8 bases and J lost 12; bases outside the gene matches: 6. The CDR3 nucleotides read TGTGCCAGCGGGCGGGAGGCGGGGCAGTTCTTC. This gives the protein CASGREAGQFF.

The V and J genes are TRBV7-9 and TRBJ2-7; 9 bases map to TRBD1. This CDR3 has 13 residues. V shed 3 bases, J shed 5 bases, and the junction held 2 bases outside the gene matches. CDR1 is SEHNR and CDR2 is FQNEAQ in the germline V gene (reference sequence). The CDR3 DNA reads as TGTGCCAGCAGCTTCACAGGGGGCGACGAGCAGTACTTC. Translation gives CASSFTGGDEQYF.

This chain joins TRBV2 and TRBJ2-2, with D hard to call. Germline lookup yields CDR1 SNHLY and CDR2 FYNNEI. This CDR3 region has 12 residues. V was clipped by 1 base and J by 6 bases, with 3 bases between them. The CDR3 here is CASSEGPGELFF. The CDR3 nucleotides read TGTGCCAGCAGTGAAGGGCCCGGGGAGCTGTTTTTT.

The chain links TRBV9 to TRBJ1-2, with 7 bases matching TRBD1. The J segment lost 5 bases and the V segment lost 4 bases, leaving 8 bases of the junction unmatched. CDR3 length: 14 residues. From germline, CDR1 is SGDLS and CDR2 YYNGEE. In nucleotides, the CDR3 is TGTGCCAGCAGCCCTCAGGGACAGTCTTATGGCTACACCTTC. Protein product: CASSPQGQSYGYTF.

This chain connects TRBV5-1 to TRBJ2-7; no definite D call. V was cut by 0 bases and J by 1 base, with 8 bases left in between. Germline V gene lookup returns CDR1 SGHRS and CDR2 YFSETQ. CDR3 length: 14 amino acids. The CDR3 DNA reads TGCGCCAGCAGCTTGGAAGCTACGTCCTACGAGCAGTACTTC. It encodes CASSLEATSYEQYF.